Detailed here is one T cell receptor (beta chain). The CDR3 extends over 17 amino acids. CDR1 is MNHEY and CDR2 is SMNVEV in the germline V gene (reference sequence). J gave up 3 bases and V 4 bases, and 8 bases lay outside the gene matches. This study enrolled people aged 18 to 89 from approximately 25 US geographic areas. The sample belongs to a study of blood T cell repertoires in COVID-19. Study details: PBMCs, B-cell-depleted T cells, or T cells provided the cDNA or gDNA that made up the material.

Libraries were prepared by immunoSEQ multiplex PCR; TCRdb keeps only in-frame clonotypes and omits some of them. Seen here are approximately 240,000 clones, roughly nine tenths observed once, and the top ten hold over 6%. The receptor comes from a woman aged 25 to 45 with acute COVID-19. Material for sequencing was PBMCs or T cells enriched from blood (not recorded which). The chain has TRBV27 and TRBJ2-7; TRBD2 agrees at 14 bases. CDR3 amino acids: CASSYTTGTSGSYEQYF. In DNA, the CDR3 is TGTGCCAGCAGTTATACTACCGGGACTAGCGGGAGCTACGAGCAGTACTTC.